These 25 T cell receptor beta chains were sequenced from one sample in a study of OX40 agonist ivuxolimab in advanced cancers. Profiling relied on immunoSEQ multiplex PCR, and the TCRdb table lists in-frame clones only, not all of them. The sample contains approximately 80,000 clones, about 91% of which appear only once. The sequencing used CD4+ or CD8+ T cells sorted from blood, collected in a trial of the OX40 agonist ivuxolimab. The receptor source for this set is an adult with an advanced solid tumor such as melanoma, head and neck, liver or kidney cancer.

The CDR3 region is CASSLATGPTDTQYF. For the CDR3, the DNA is TGCGCCAGCAGCTTGGCGACAGGACCCACAGATACGCAGTATTTT. The chain has TRBV5-1 and TRBJ2-3; maybe TRBD1 (6 bases). CDR3 length equals 15 residues. Trimming left V 0 bases short and J 2 bases short, with 10 bases between. Germline values: CDR1 SGHRS, CDR2 YFSETQ.

The chain links TRBV18 to TRBJ2-5; unclear D gene. Looked up from germline, CDR1 is KGHSH and CDR2 is LQKENI. There are 15 residues in the CDR3. Trimming pared 4 bases from V and 3 bases from J, leaving 15 bases between. CDR3 protein: CASSLLVREKETQYF. CDR3 nucleotides: TGTGCCAGCTCACTCCTTGTAAGAGAGAAAGAGACCCAGTACTTC. Full variable domain (missing parts from reference TRBV18 and TRBJ2-5): NAGVMQNPRHLVRRRGQEARLRCSPMKGHSHVYWYRQLPEEGLKFMVYLQKENIIDESGMPKERFSAEFPKEGPSILRIQQVVRGDSAAYFCASSLLVREKETQYFGPGTRLLVL.

The chain is built from TRBV30 and TRBJ1-5; 8 nucleotides line up with TRBD1. The V and J ends lost 7 bases and 4 bases, in that order; junction bases with no gene match: 6. Germline CDR1 and CDR2: GTSNPN and SVGIG (reference sequence). The CDR3 runs 13 residues. The CDR3 DNA follows: TGTGCCTACGGACAGGGAGTGAATCAGCCCCAGCATTTT. This translates into CAYGQGVNQPQHF.

The chain links TRBV7-9 to TRBJ2-3; 8 bases match TRBD2. The CDR3 runs to 15 residues. From germline, CDR1 is SEHNR and CDR2 FQNEAQ (reference sequence). Unmatched junction bases numbered 9, after V lost 5 bases and J lost 5 bases. CDR3 in DNA: TGTGCCAGCAGCCGGCTGGCGGGAGGTGTAGATACGCAGTATTTT. Protein: CASSRLAGGVDTQYF.

The chain links TRBV19 to TRBJ2-7, with D maybe TRBD2 (5 bases). CDR3 length: 15 residues. Germline CDR1 and CDR2: LNHDA and SQIVND (reference sequence). The CDR3 DNA is TGTGCTCAATACCGGGGTGAGCCCCGAGCCTACGAGCAGTACTTC. Translation: CAQYRGEPRAYEQYF.

This chain links TRBV7-8 with TRBJ1-6; tentatively, D is TRBD1 (5 bases). CDR3 size: 15 residues. V shed 1 base and J shed 4 bases, with 8 bases lying between them. The germline V gene has CDR1 SGHVS and CDR2 FQNEAQ. The CDR3 spells CASSLGDRYNSPLHF. The CDR3 coding sequence is TGTGCCAGCAGCTTAGGAGACAGATATAATTCACCCCTCCACTTT.

The V gene is TRBV5-4, the J gene TRBJ1-1, with 7 positions matching TRBD1. The CDR3 sequence is 14 residues long. With 3 bases clipped from V and 5 bases from J, the junction kept 7 bases outside the gene matches. CDR1 and CDR2 (germline): SGHNT, YYREEE (reference sequence). CDR3 nucleotides: TGTGCCAGCAGCTCGGGACAGCCGGGGACTGAAGCTTTCTTT. Encoded protein: CASSSGQPGTEAFF. The full variable domain, its missing parts supplied by reference TRBV5-4 and TRBJ1-1, is ETGVTQSPTHLIKTRGQQVTLRCSSQSGHNTVSWYQQALGQGPQFIFQYYREEENGRGNFPPRFSGLQFPNYSSELNVNALELDDSALYLCASSSGQPGTEAFFGQGTRLTVV.

The chain recombines TRBV11-1 with TRBJ2-2; a possible D gene is TRBD2 (6 bases). CDR3 length equals 14 residues. V was pared by 4 bases and J by 4 bases, with 10 bases between. Germline V gives CDR1 SGHAT, CDR2 FQDESV (reference sequence). CDR3 amino acids: CASSSQGGTGELFF. The DNA for the CDR3 is TGTGCCAGCAGCTCCCAGGGAGGCACCGGGGAGCTGTTTTTT. The complete variable domain, with remaining parts taken from reference TRBV11-1 and TRBJ2-2, reads EAEVAQSPRYKITEKSQAVAFWCDPISGHATLYWYRQILGQGPELLVQFQDESVVDDSQLPKDRFSAERLKGVDSTLKIQPAELGDSAMYLCASSSQGGTGELFFGEGSRLTVL.

This rearrangement joins TRBV5-1 to TRBJ2-3; the D is unclear. V lost 0 bases and J lost 0, with 5 bases in between. This CDR3 region has 14 residues. CDR1 is SGHRS and CDR2 is YFSETQ in the germline V gene. The CDR3 sequence: CASSLASSTDTQYF. The DNA of the CDR3 is TGCGCCAGCAGCTTGGCCTCTAGCACAGATACGCAGTATTTT.

V usage is TRBV2 and J usage is TRBJ2-7, with a weak D call TRBD2 (6 bases). Trimming pared 4 bases from V and 2 bases from J, leaving 15 bases between. The CDR3 length is 15 residues. The germline CDR1 and CDR2 sequences are SNHLY and FYNNEI. In DNA form, the CDR3 reads TGTGCCAGCAGTGTAGTCGGGGGTATAGCCTACGAGCAGTACTTC. Translating gives CASSVVGGIAYEQYF. Drawing the rest from reference TRBV2 and TRBJ2-7, the complete variable domain is EPEVTQTPSHQVTQMGQEVILRCVPISNHLYFYWYRQILGQKVEFLVSFYNNEISEKSEIFDDQFSVERPDGSNFTLKIRSTKLEDSAMYFCASSVVGGIAYEQYFGPGTRLTVT.

The V call is TRBV11-3, the J call TRBJ2-2, with 9 bases aligning to TRBD1. Trimming removed 3 bases from V and 2 bases from J; junction bases left unmatched: 4. The length of the CDR3 is 16 residues. Germline values: CDR1 SGHNT, CDR2 YENEEA. The CDR3 sequence is CASSFGTGFNTGELFF. The CDR3 DNA reads TGTGCCAGCAGCTTTGGGACAGGGTTTAACACCGGGGAGCTGTTTTTT.

The V call is TRBV5-1, the J call TRBJ2-7, with 8 bases lining up with TRBD2. Unmatched junction bases numbered 5, after V lost 7 bases and J lost 2 bases. CDR1 is SGHRS, CDR2 YFSETQ, per germline. The CDR3 sequence is 13 residues long. In DNA, the CDR3 is TGCGCCAGCGGCTCGGGACTAGCCTACGAGCAGTACTTC. Residues: CASGSGLAYEQYF.

The chain couples TRBV2 to TRBJ2-3, with 13 positions matching TRBD2. This CDR3 has 15 residues. V was pared by 5 bases and J by 3 bases, with 2 bases of the junction left unmatched. The V gene's germline CDR1 is SNHLY and CDR2 FYNNEI. The CDR3 loop is CASSWTSGSTDTQYF. The CDR3 region has the DNA TGTGCCAGCAGTTGGACTAGCGGGAGTACAGATACGCAGTATTTT. The whole variable domain, remainder taken from reference TRBV2 and TRBJ2-3, is EPEVTQTPSHQVTQMGQEVILRCVPISNHLYFYWYRQILGQKVEFLVSFYNNEISEKSEIFDDQFSVERPDGSNFTLKIRSTKLEDSAMYFCASSWTSGSTDTQYFGPGTRLTVL.

V is TRBV11-2 and J is TRBJ2-1; D perhaps matches TRBD2 (5 bases). In germline, CDR1 is SGHAT, CDR2 FQNNGV. Trimming removed 3 bases from V and 8 bases from J, with 5 bases in between. This CDR3 contains 11 residues. CDR3 in DNA: TGTGCCAGCAGCTTCGGGGATGAGCAGTTCTTC. Translated, it gives CASSFGDEQFF.

V usage is TRBV18 and J usage is TRBJ2-5; the match to TRBD1 covers 9 bases. Trimming took 1 base from V and 5 from J; bases not matched to a gene: 8. CDR3 size: 16 residues. The germline CDR1 and CDR2 sequences are KGHSH and LQKENI. The CDR3 DNA sequence: TGTGCCAGCTCACCACTAAGGACAGGGGCGGGGGAGACCCAGTACTTC. Translation gives CASSPLRTGAGETQYF.

The chain has TRBV27 and TRBJ2-7, with TRBD1 matching over 8 bases. The CDR3 is 16 amino acids. Unmatched junction bases numbered 10, after V lost 4 bases and J lost 2 bases. Germline assignment: CDR1 MNHEY and CDR2 SMNVEV (reference sequence). The CDR3 spells CASSYSGTGPPYEQYF. Here the CDR3 DNA reads TGTGCCAGCAGTTATTCAGGGACAGGCCCTCCCTACGAGCAGTACTTC.

The gene calls are TRBV5-4 and TRBJ2-7, with D unresolved. In germline, CDR1 is SGHNT, CDR2 YYREEE (reference sequence). The V end was cut by 4 bases, the J end by 6 bases, with 14 bases between. The CDR3 consists of 13 residues. The CDR3 sequence is CASSMPPTGEQYF. For the CDR3, the DNA is TGTGCCAGCAGCATGCCCCCCACCGGCGAGCAGTACTTC.

This sequence joins TRBV6-1 and TRBJ2-5; tentatively, D is TRBD1 (5 bases). This CDR3 is built from 15 residues. The germline CDR1 and CDR2 sequences are MNHNS and SASEGT. Trimming pared 2 bases from V and 6 bases from J, leaving 16 bases between. The CDR3 DNA reads TGTGCCAGCAGTGAATCGCAGGGTACCATAAAGACCCAGTACTTC. It encodes CASSESQGTIKTQYF.

This rearrangement joins TRBV6-1 to TRBJ2-3; D is undetermined. The germline V gene encodes CDR1 MNHNS and CDR2 SASEGT. The length of the CDR3 is 14 residues. The V gene lost 8 bases and the J gene lost 1 base, with 13 bases spanning the gap. The CDR3 sequence is CASLRLWGTDTQYF. Here the CDR3 DNA reads TGTGCCAGCCTTAGGCTTTGGGGCACAGATACGCAGTATTTT.

V gene TRBV7-9 combines with J gene TRBJ2-4; 9 bases are shared with TRBD1. This CDR3 comprises 15 residues. V lost 5 bases, J lost 4 bases, and 6 bases stayed unmatched. Germline-derived CDR1 and CDR2 are SEHNR and FQNEAQ (reference sequence). The CDR3 loop reads CASSQMGQGKNIQYF. Written as DNA, the CDR3 is TGTGCCAGCAGCCAAATGGGACAGGGTAAAAACATTCAGTACTTC.

This clone was picked up one time. The chain carries TRBV19 and TRBJ2-1; unclear D gene. Germline V gene data show CDR1 as LNHDA and CDR2 as SQIVND (reference sequence). The CDR3 is 16 amino acids. V lost 6 bases and J 0 bases, leaving 15 bases between the germline ends. The CDR3 bases are TGTGCCAGTAGGCTTGTAGGCGCCGACTCCTACAATGAGCAGTTCTTC. Its translation is CASRLVGADSYNEQFF. Full variable domain (remainder filled in from reference TRBV19 and TRBJ2-1): DGGITQSPKYLFRKEGQNVTLSCEQNLNHDAMYWYRQDPGQGLRLIYYSQIVNDFQKGDIAEGYSVSREKKESFPLTVTSAQKNPTAFYLCASRLVGADSYNEQFFGPGTRLTVL.

V gene TRBV5-6 combines with J gene TRBJ2-7; TRBD1 matches at 11 bases. V shed 7 bases, J shed 6 bases, and the junction held 12 bases outside the gene matches. CDR3 size: 15 residues. Germline V CDR1 and CDR2: SGHDT, YYEEEE. The DNA of the CDR3 is TGTGCCAGCTGGGGGAGTGGACAGGGGGCCCGCGAGCAGTACTTC. Translated: CASWGSGQGAREQYF.

This clone was picked up one time. V is TRBV30 and J is TRBJ2-5; D possibly corresponds to TRBD1 (6 bases). The V and J ends lost 3 bases and 7 bases respectively, with 18 bases between them. Germline lookup yields CDR1 GTSNPN and CDR2 SVGIG (reference sequence). The CDR3 sequence is 14 residues long. CDR3 bases: TGTGCCTGGAGACGCGAGGGGGTTATATCGACCCAGTACTTC. Protein product: CAWRREGVISTQYF. Supplemented by reference TRBV30 and TRBJ2-5, the full variable domain reads SQTIHQWPATLVQPVGSPLSLECTVEGTSNPNLYWYRQAAGRGLQLLFYSVGIGQISSEVPQNLSASRPQDRQFILSSKKLLLSDSGFYLCAWRREGVISTQYFGPGTRLLVL.

The genes are TRBV19 and TRBJ2-6; 10 bases align to TRBD1. Germline V lookup: CDR1 LNHDA, CDR2 SQIVND (reference sequence). The CDR3 length is 18 residues. V lost 4 bases and J lost 2; bases outside the gene matches: 8. The CDR3 protein is CASSRRTGGSPGANVLTF. The CDR3 region has the DNA TGTGCCAGTAGTAGGAGGACAGGGGGATCTCCTGGGGCCAACGTCCTGACTTTC.

The CDR3 nucleotides read TGTGCCAGCCGCACAGAGACCGAAAACTATGGCTACACCTTC. This gives the protein CASRTETENYGYTF. The V gene is TRBV2, the J gene TRBJ1-2; D is undetermined. Per germline, CDR1 SNHLY and CDR2 FYNNEI. This CDR3 spans 14 amino acids. V lost 8 bases to trimming and J lost 2 bases, with 15 bases between them.